Below are 12 T cell receptor beta chains sequenced from a single sample in a study of early T cells in non-severe SARS-CoV-2 infection. Each CDR3 protein is one row after TCRdb ran MiXCR on the 5' RACE reads. The sample records about 67,000 distinct CDR3 sequences, approximately 10% being singletons. The sample consisted of whole blood. The receptors derive from an adult who was a healthcare worker with PCR-confirmed SARS-CoV-2 infection or an uninfected control (not recorded which).

This clonotype has a count of ten or more. V is TRBV21-1 and J is TRBJ2-5; the D call of TRBD1 is as the table states it, not checked on the DNA. TRBV21-1 is assigned pseudogene status. CDR3 length: 13 residues. This CDR3 reads CASSRTGQETQYF. DNA for the CDR3: TGTGCCAGCAGTAGGACAGGCCAAGAGACCCAGTACTTC.

This clonotype was detected ten times or more. The chain carries TRBV29-1 and TRBJ2-1; TRBD2 matches at 7 bases. The CDR3 runs 11 residues. The germline V gene has CDR1 SQVTM and CDR2 ANQGSEA. Trimming took 6 bases from V and 9 from J; bases not matched to a gene: 5. The CDR3 sequence: CSVASGIEQFF. CDR3 nucleotides: TGCAGCGTGGCTAGCGGAATTGAGCAGTTCTTC.

This clonotype has a count of ten or more. The chain joins TRBV14 to TRBJ2-4, with TRBD2 identical over 10 bases. The length of the CDR3 is 18 residues. Germline V CDR1 and CDR2: SGHDN, FVKESK. J was trimmed by 4 bases and V by 4 bases; bases with no gene match: 13. CDR3 nucleotides: TGTGCCAGCAGCCGAGGCAGCGGGAGGGCCCCCAAAAAAAACATTCAGTACTTC. Its translation is CASSRGSGRAPKKNIQYF. The full variable domain, rest sourced from reference TRBV14 and TRBJ2-4, is EAGVTQFPSHSVIEKGQTVTLRCDPISGHDNLYWYRRVMGKEIKFLLHFVKESKQDESGMPNNRFLAERTGGTYSTLKVQPAELEDSGVYFCASSRGSGRAPKKNIQYFGAGTRLSVL.

The V call is TRBV7-2, the J call TRBJ1-6; D gene ambiguous. The V gene lost 0 bases and the J gene lost 0 bases, with 6 bases spanning the gap. This CDR3 is 16 amino acids long. Germline V lookup: CDR1 SGHTA, CDR2 FQGNSA. This chain's CDR3 is CASSLAPDSYNSPLHF. CDR3 DNA sequence: TGTGCCAGCAGCTTAGCCCCAGACTCCTATAATTCACCCCTCCACTTT.

This chain uses TRBV5-6 with TRBJ2-1, with 11 bases lining up with TRBD2. The CDR3 extends over 14 amino acids. With V trimmed by 5 bases and J by 13 bases, 11 bases remained unmatched. Per germline, CDR1 SGHDT and CDR2 YYEEEE. Here the CDR3 reads CASRIAGGPTFQFF. The CDR3 nucleotides read TGTGCCAGCAGGATAGCGGGAGGGCCGACTTTCCAGTTCTTC.

This clonotype was detected ten times or more. V gene TRBV5-5 combines with J gene TRBJ2-7; D gene ambiguous. Germline V CDR1 and CDR2: SGHKS, YYEKEE (reference sequence). CDR3 size: 14 residues. The V end lost 1 base, the J end lost 4 bases, and 12 bases lay between the germline ends. In DNA, the CDR3 is TGTGCCAGCAGCTTGAGAGTAAGTGCGTACGAGCAGTACTTC. Encoded protein: CASSLRVSAYEQYF.

This clonotype appeared a few times. The CDR3 sequence: CASSPTGTRGEKLFF. The CDR3, as DNA: TGTGCCAGCAGCCCGACCGGGACACGGGGGGAAAAACTGTTTTTT. The gene calls are TRBV7-2 and TRBJ1-4; tentatively, D is TRBD1 (6 bases). The germline V and J ends were trimmed by 5 bases and 8 bases, with 18 bases remaining between them. The CDR3 contains 15 residues. Looked up from germline, CDR1 is SGHTA and CDR2 is FQGNSA. Supplemented by reference TRBV7-2 and TRBJ1-4, the full variable domain reads GAGVSQSPSNKVTEKGKDVELRCDPISGHTALYWYRQSLGQGLEFLIYFQGNSAPDKSGLPSDRFSAERTGGSVSTLTIQRTQQEDSAVYLCASSPTGTRGEKLFFGSGTQLSVL.

Many counts were recorded for this clonotype. The chain recombines TRBV29-1 with TRBJ2-7; D is possibly TRBD1 (6 bases). CDR1 is SQVTM, CDR2 ANQGSEA, per germline. The CDR3 runs 16 residues. V lost 2 bases and J lost 2, with 19 bases in between. The CDR3 DNA reads TGCAGCGTTGAACTGGGGAGTGGGCAGGGGACCTACGAGCAGTACTTC. As protein: CSVELGSGQGTYEQYF.

This clonotype occurred many times. This chain uses TRBV29-1 with TRBJ2-3; TRBD2 agrees at 10 bases. With V trimmed by 6 bases and J by 12 bases, 6 bases remained unmatched. Germline V gene lookup returns CDR1 SQVTM and CDR2 ANQGSEA. The CDR3 covers 11 residues. The CDR3 sequence: CSVRTSGSQYF. DNA of the CDR3: TGCAGCGTGCGGACTAGCGGATCCCAGTATTTT.

The table lists this clonotype with many counts. This chain uses TRBV7-3 with TRBJ1-1, with D possibly being TRBD1 (6 bases). Trimming stripped 4 bases from V and 5 bases from J, with 14 bases between. Germline V lookup: CDR1 SGHTA, CDR2 FQGTGA. CDR3 length: 14 amino acids. CDR3 nucleotide sequence: TGTGCCAGCAGCTCAGGACAGCCGGGAACTGAAGCTTTCTTT. Its protein product is CASSSGQPGTEAFF.

The chain carries TRBV20-1 and TRBJ2-1; 10 nucleotides agree with TRBD2. Germline CDR1 reads DFQATT; CDR2 reads SNEGSKA (reference sequence). Unmatched junction bases numbered 2, after V lost 1 base and J lost 5 bases. This CDR3 comprises 14 residues. The CDR3: CSARGTSGNNEQFF. For the CDR3, the DNA is TGCAGTGCTAGAGGGACTAGCGGAAACAATGAGCAGTTCTTC.

The V gene is TRBV25-1, the J gene TRBJ2-1; 11 bases fit TRBD2. J was trimmed by 9 bases and V by 4 bases; bases with no gene match: 8. Germline lookup yields CDR1 MGHDK and CDR2 SYGVNS. This CDR3 spans 15 amino acids. CDR3 residues: CASSGPSGRWGEQFF. Here the CDR3 DNA reads TGTGCCAGCAGTGGACCTAGCGGGAGGTGGGGTGAGCAGTTCTTC. Drawing the rest from reference TRBV25-1 and TRBJ2-1, the complete variable domain is EADIYQTPRYLVIGTGKKITLECSQTMGHDKMYWYQQDPGMELHLIHYSYGVNSTEKGDLSSESTVSRIRTEHFPLTLESARPSHTSQYLCASSGPSGRWGEQFFGPGTRLTVL.